These 10 T cell receptor beta chains share one sample of origin, sequenced in a study of blood T cell repertoires in COVID-19. The protocol was immunoSEQ multiplex PCR, while the TCRdb copy is restricted to in-frame clones and leaves out a portion. The sample lists 200,000 to 250,000 clones, roughly 80% occurring once. Input material: peripheral blood. Source of these receptors: a woman aged 80 or over with acute or convalescent COVID-19.

The CDR3 bases are TGCGCCAGCAGCTTGGGCCTCGGGACAGCCCAAGAGACCCAGTACTTC. This gives the protein CASSLGLGTAQETQYF. The V and J genes are TRBV5-1 and TRBJ2-5, with 7 bases lining up with TRBD1. Germline lookup yields CDR1 SGHRS and CDR2 YFSETQ. The CDR3 has 16 amino acids. V gave up 0 bases and J gave up 1 base; unmatched junction bases: 6.

The gene calls are TRBV3-1 (or the pseudogene TRBV3-2) and TRBJ2-1; 9 nucleotides line up with TRBD2. The CDR3 consists of 17 residues. With 0 bases clipped from V and 4 bases from J, the junction kept 7 bases outside the gene matches. Germline lookup yields CDR1 LGHDT and CDR2 YNNKEL (reference sequence). CDR3 bases: TGTGCCAGCAGCCAAGATCTCGGACTAGCGTCATACAATGAGCAGTTCTTC. Its translation is CASSQDLGLASYNEQFF.

This chain connects TRBV4-1 to TRBJ2-5, with a weak D call TRBD1 (6 bases). This CDR3 is 15 amino acids long. Germline V gene data show CDR1 as MGHRA and CDR2 as YSYEKL. V gave up 0 bases and J gave up 5 bases, with 13 bases separating them. The CDR3 protein is CASSQDGRTEETQYF. CDR3 bases: TGCGCCAGCAGCCAAGATGGGCGGACAGAGGAGACCCAGTACTTC.

The V call is TRBV4-2, the J call TRBJ2-3; possible D gene TRBD2, 7 bases. Germline assignment: CDR1 LGHNA and CDR2 YNFKEQ. Deletions cut 0 bases from V and 2 bases from J, with 12 bases between. The CDR3 sequence is 16 residues long. CDR3: CASSQEGGANTDTQYF. The CDR3 coding sequence is TGTGCCAGCAGCCAAGAAGGGGGGGCCAACACAGATACGCAGTATTTT.

V is TRBV28 and J is TRBJ1-2, with TRBD1 identical over 7 bases. This CDR3 is built from 14 residues. Germline CDR1 is MDHEN and CDR2 is SYDVKM. The ends lost 6 bases at V and 3 bases at J; junction bases unmatched: 7. The CDR3 DNA sequence: TGTGCCAGCAGGACAGGGCAAGGGGACTATGGCTACACCTTC. This gives the protein CASRTGQGDYGYTF.

DNA for the CDR3: TGCGCCAGCAGCCCCCCCGGTCGGGTCCCCGTTGGCTACACCTTC. Protein: CASSPPGRVPVGYTF. V and J are TRBV4-1 and TRBJ1-2, with D uncertain. The germline V gene encodes CDR1 MGHRA and CDR2 YSYEKL. This CDR3 spans 15 amino acids. With 4 bases removed from V and 7 bases from J, the gap between germline ends came to 19 bases.

The rearrangement joins TRBV6-2 or TRBV6-3 to TRBJ2-3, with 10 nucleotides matching TRBD1. Germline assignment: CDR1 MNHEY and CDR2 SVGEGT. The junction had 9 bases not matched to a gene; V was cut back by 5 bases and J by 4 bases. The CDR3 has 16 amino acids. CDR3 residues: CASSGRQGARADTQYF. As DNA, the CDR3 is TGTGCCAGCAGTGGTAGACAGGGGGCGCGCGCAGATACGCAGTATTTT.

The chain has TRBV6-2 or TRBV6-3 and TRBJ1-2; unclear D gene. Trimming stripped 2 bases from V and 7 bases from J, with 20 bases between. The CDR3 runs to 16 residues. Germline loops: CDR1 MNHEY, CDR2 SVGEGT. The CDR3 protein is CASSYPGAGSGGGYTF. Written as DNA, the CDR3 is TGTGCCAGCAGTTACCCTGGAGCAGGAAGCGGCGGTGGCTACACCTTC.

The chain combines TRBV7-9 with TRBJ1-4; D remains unclear. V dropped 5 bases and J dropped 5 bases, with 18 bases sitting between them. The CDR3 has 16 amino acids. CDR1 SEHNR and CDR2 FQNEAQ come from the germline V gene (reference sequence). This CDR3 reads CASSQFRGPQNEKLFF. CDR3 coding DNA: TGTGCCAGCAGCCAGTTCAGAGGTCCGCAAAATGAAAAACTGTTTTTT.

The chain couples TRBV6-6 to TRBJ1-3; D is undetermined. There are 15 residues in the CDR3. CDR1 and CDR2 from the germline V gene are MNHNY and SVGAGI (reference sequence). V was clipped by 5 bases and J by 0 bases, with 11 bases between them. CDR3 region: CASSPPPISGNTIYF. The DNA of the CDR3 is TGTGCCAGCAGTCCACCCCCTATCTCTGGAAACACCATATATTTT.